Below, 32 T cell receptor beta chains from the same sample are listed, as sequenced in a study of shared clonotypes between healthy human individuals. Measured with immunoSEQ multiplex PCR; TCRdb has only the in-frame clones, and not every one. This table has 550,000 to 750,000 clones, just over 90% appearing once. The naive CD8 population came from CD45RO-negative cells selected for CCR7, without terminally differentiated effector memory CD45RA+ cells. The sample consisted of naive CD8+ T cells sorted from blood. These receptor sequences come from a man younger than 40 in good health.

The count of this clone is one. This chain joins TRBV6-5 and TRBJ1-1; possible D gene TRBD1, 5 bases. V was trimmed by 2 bases and J by 1 base, leaving 11 bases between them. The CDR3 covers 15 residues. In germline, CDR1 is MNHEY, CDR2 SVGAGI. The CDR3 bases are TGTGCCAGCAGTTACGGTCAGGGAGGGAACACTGAAGCTTTCTTT. Translated, it gives CASSYGQGGNTEAFF.

This clone came up a few times. The chain couples TRBV2 to TRBJ1-4; 10 bases map to TRBD1. Per germline, CDR1 SNHLY and CDR2 FYNNEI. The CDR3 has 13 residues. With 11 bases clipped from V and 6 bases from J, the junction kept 6 bases outside the gene matches. The CDR3 DNA reads as TGTGCCTCTCGGACAGGGGGAGATGAAAAACTGTTTTTT. This translates into CASRTGGDEKLFF.

The rearrangement joins TRBV5-6 to TRBJ1-5, with TRBD1 as a possible D gene (5 bases). The germline gives CDR1 SGHDT, CDR2 YYEEEE. CDR3 length equals 12 residues. V was shortened by 4 bases and J by 5 bases, with 7 bases between the two germline ends. The CDR3 DNA reads TGTGCCAGCAGCGGGGCCTATCAGCCCCAGCATTTT. This translates into CASSGAYQPQHF.

This rearrangement joins TRBV4-3 to TRBJ1-1; D is ambiguous. Germline V gene sequence: CDR1 LGHNA, CDR2 YSLEER. Between the trimmed V and J ends, which lost 1 base and 0 bases, there was a span of 12 bases. CDR3 size: 16 residues. CDR3 amino acids: CASSQAFIQLNTEAFF. CDR3 coding DNA: TGCGCCAGCAGCCAAGCCTTTATACAGCTGAACACTGAAGCTTTCTTT.

The V call is TRBV5-1, the J call TRBJ2-4; possibly TRBD1 for D (5 bases). Trimming took off 4 bases at V and 6 bases at J, with 17 bases between the two ends. Germline CDR1 is SGHRS and CDR2 is YFSETQ. This CDR3 is 15 amino acids long. The CDR3 region is CASSMDTNQGNIQYF. CDR3 coding DNA: TGCGCCAGCAGCATGGACACAAACCAGGGAAACATTCAGTACTTC.

The rearrangement joins TRBV21-1 to TRBJ1-4; TRBD1, the table's D call, lacks a check against the DNA. TRBV21-1 corresponds to a pseudogene. This CDR3 has 18 residues. CDR3 bases: TGTGCCAGCAGCAAAGAGTTTAGGACAGGGGTGGTTAATGAAAAACTGTTTTTT. It is translated as CASSKEFRTGVVNEKLFF.

The V gene is TRBV29-1, the J gene TRBJ2-1; a possible D gene is TRBD1 (5 bases). The V end was cut by 2 bases, the J end by 7 bases, with 12 bases between. The CDR3 has 13 amino acids. Germline V gives CDR1 SQVTM, CDR2 ANQGSEA. CDR3 loop: CSVELGVGNEQFF. The CDR3 DNA reads as TGCAGCGTTGAACTAGGGGTTGGGAATGAGCAGTTCTTC.

This clone was counted a single time. V gene TRBV6-6 combines with J gene TRBJ2-7; 7 bases are a match to TRBD1. Germline values: CDR1 MNHNY, CDR2 SVGAGI (reference sequence). Trimming removed 6 bases from V and 4 bases from J; junction bases left unmatched: 6. The CDR3 consists of 13 residues. The CDR3: CASSYGTEYEQYF. DNA of the CDR3: TGTGCCAGCAGCTACGGGACAGAATACGAGCAGTACTTC.

The rearrangement uses TRBV5-6 and TRBJ2-1, with D possibly being TRBD2 (5 bases). The CDR3 length is 12 residues. Germline V lookup: CDR1 SGHDT, CDR2 YYEEEE. The germline V and J ends were trimmed by 0 bases and 8 bases, with 6 bases remaining between them. CDR3 residues: CASSLVRDEQFF. In DNA form, the CDR3 reads TGTGCCAGCAGCTTGGTGAGGGATGAGCAGTTCTTC.

The genes are TRBV28 and TRBJ2-1; 10 nucleotides agree with TRBD2. After removal of 6 bases from V and 8 bases from J, the junction contained 7 bases not matched to a gene. Germline values: CDR1 MDHEN, CDR2 SYDVKM. The CDR3 is 14 residues long. The CDR3 nucleotides are TGTGCCAGCAGCGTGGGACTAGCGAACGATGAGCAGTTCTTC. As protein: CASSVGLANDEQFF.

The chain links TRBV10-3 to TRBJ1-5; possibly TRBD1 for D (5 bases). V shed 8 bases and J shed 5 bases, with 16 bases lying between them. Germline V gene data show CDR1 as ENHRY and CDR2 as SYGVKD. CDR3 length: 14 amino acids. CDR3 DNA sequence: TGTGCCATCGGATTTGGGACTGATTATCAGCCCCAGCATTTT. The encoded protein is CAIGFGTDYQPQHF.

On this clone: Other DNA sequences in this sample translate to the same CDR3. V usage is TRBV6-4 and J usage is TRBJ2-1; 7 bases agree with TRBD2. V was pared by 0 bases and J by 4 bases, with 3 bases of the junction left unmatched. The CDR3 length is 15 residues. Germline assignment: CDR1 MRHNA and CDR2 SNTAGT. This CDR3 is CASSDSAGAYNEQFF. CDR3 DNA sequence: TGTGCCAGCAGTGACTCGGCGGGAGCTTACAATGAGCAGTTCTTC.

This clone was detected only a few times. The V gene is TRBV5-6, the J gene TRBJ2-7, with 9 positions matching TRBD1. In germline, CDR1 is SGHDT, CDR2 YYEEEE. This CDR3 comprises 16 residues. The V gene end was trimmed by 0 bases and the J gene end by 7 bases; junction bases not matched to a gene: 11. The CDR3 reads CASSLGTGDEADEQYF. CDR3 coding DNA: TGTGCCAGCAGCTTGGGGACAGGGGACGAAGCTGATGAGCAGTACTTC.

The V and J genes are TRBV9 and TRBJ1-6; D unresolved. Trimming took off 4 bases at V and 10 bases at J, with 18 bases between the two ends. This CDR3 comprises 15 residues. Germline values: CDR1 SGDLS, CDR2 YYNGEE. CDR3 protein: CASSPYDEGESPLHF. The CDR3 nucleotides read TGTGCCAGCAGCCCCTACGACGAGGGAGAGTCACCCCTCCACTTT.

This clone was found once. The rearrangement uses TRBV19 and TRBJ2-7, with 9 bases identical to TRBD1. Germline V lookup: CDR1 LNHDA, CDR2 SQIVND (reference sequence). This CDR3 has 16 residues. The J segment lost 3 bases and the V segment lost 6 bases, leaving 12 bases of the junction unmatched. The CDR3: CASSEHPGTGYYEQYF. The CDR3, as DNA: TGTGCCAGTAGCGAACACCCCGGGACAGGGTACTACGAGCAGTACTTC. Together with reference TRBV19 and TRBJ2-7, the CDR3 gives the full variable domain: DGGITQSPKYLFRKEGQNVTLSCEQNLNHDAMYWYRQDPGQGLRLIYYSQIVNDFQKGDIAEGYSVSREKKESFPLTVTSAQKNPTAFYLCASSEHPGTGYYEQYFGPGTRLTVT.

The genes are TRBV5-1 and TRBJ1-5; 9 nucleotides align to TRBD1. Germline assignment: CDR1 SGHRS and CDR2 YFSETQ. The CDR3 is 16 amino acids. The V segment lost 0 bases and the J segment 4 bases; nucleotides outside the gene matches: 5. The CDR3 coding sequence is TGCGCCAGCAGCTTGGACGGGACAGGGAGGAATCAGCCCCAGCATTTT. Its translation: CASSLDGTGRNQPQHF. Looking up the rest from reference TRBV5-1 and TRBJ1-5 gives the full variable domain: KAGVTQTPRYLIKTRGQQVTLSCSPISGHRSVSWYQQTPGQGLQFLFEYFSETQRNKGNFPGRFSGRQFSNSRSEMNVSTLELGDSALYLCASSLDGTGRNQPQHFGDGTRLSIL.

The chain carries TRBV27 and TRBJ2-1; no firm D call. Trimming stripped 2 bases from V and 0 bases from J, with 8 bases between. This CDR3 contains 15 residues. In germline, CDR1 is MNHEY, CDR2 SMNVEV (reference sequence). The chain's CDR3 is CASSLVQASYNEQFF. CDR3 nucleotide sequence: TGTGCCAGCAGTTTAGTCCAGGCCTCCTACAATGAGCAGTTCTTC.

The CDR3 DNA follows: TGTGCCAGCAGCATAAGCGGGAGGGCCTCCTACAATGAGCAGTTCTTC. It encodes CASSISGRASYNEQFF. V is TRBV9 and J is TRBJ2-1; 10 bases align to TRBD2. The V segment lost 4 bases and the J segment 0 bases; nucleotides outside the gene matches: 4. Germline V gene lookup returns CDR1 SGDLS and CDR2 YYNGEE. The CDR3 contains 16 residues.

This clone came up once. V gene TRBV7-9 combines with J gene TRBJ1-1; D not certain. Germline CDR1 SEHNR, CDR2 FQNEAQ (reference sequence). V dropped 5 bases and J dropped 1 base, with 14 bases sitting between them. The CDR3 loop spans 15 amino acids. The CDR3 DNA reads TGTGCCAGCAGCGGCACACCTACGAGGAACACTGAAGCTTTCTTT. Translating it yields CASSGTPTRNTEAFF.

This clone appeared once. The chain joins TRBV14 to TRBJ2-7; 8 nucleotides match TRBD2. The CDR3 length is 12 residues. J gave up 4 bases and V 5 bases, and 1 base lay outside the gene matches. Germline CDR1 reads SGHDN; CDR2 reads FVKESK. Here the CDR3 DNA reads TGTGCCAGCAGCATAGCGGGATACGAGCAGTACTTC. Protein sequence: CASSIAGYEQYF.

The chain uses TRBV11-2 and TRBJ2-1; no reliable D call. The CDR3 runs 14 residues. Trimming stripped 1 base from V and 6 bases from J, with 10 bases between. Germline V gene lookup returns CDR1 SGHAT and CDR2 FQNNGV. CDR3 region: CASSLVAPINEQFF. CDR3 bases: TGTGCCAGCAGCTTAGTTGCACCGATCAATGAGCAGTTCTTC.

The rearrangement uses TRBV9 and TRBJ2-1; possible D gene TRBD2, 6 bases. This CDR3 has 15 amino acids. Germline CDR1 reads SGDLS; CDR2 reads YYNGEE. V lost 4 bases and J 6 bases, leaving 17 bases between the germline ends. CDR3 region: CASSPLRENGNEQFF. The CDR3 DNA sequence: TGTGCCAGCAGCCCCTTACGGGAGAATGGCAATGAGCAGTTCTTC. Combining the CDR3 with reference TRBV9 and TRBJ2-1 gives the whole variable domain DSGVTQTPKHLITATGQRVTLRCSPRSGDLSVYWYQQSLDQGLQFLIQYYNGEERAKGNILERFSAQQFPDLHSELNLSSLELGDSALYFCASSPLRENGNEQFFGPGTRLTVL.

CDR3 in amino acids: CASSQEFRSSQETQYF. The CDR3 DNA follows: TGCGCCAGCAGCCAAGAGTTTCGATCTAGTCAAGAGACCCAGTACTTC. The chain joins TRBV4-1 to TRBJ2-5; D not resolved. The germline gives CDR1 MGHRA, CDR2 YSYEKL. V lost 0 bases to trimming and J lost 2 bases, with 13 bases between them. This CDR3 has 16 residues.

This clone is a singleton in its sample. The chain uses TRBV4-3 and TRBJ2-7, with 12 positions matching TRBD1. The V and J ends lost 2 bases and 4 bases, in that order; junction bases with no gene match: 6. Germline CDR1 is LGHNA and CDR2 is YSLEER. This CDR3 region has 16 residues. CDR3 in DNA: TGCGCCAGCAGCCAAAACTGGGACAGGGGGCTGTACGAGCAGTACTTC. Amino acid sequence: CASSQNWDRGLYEQYF.

The table lists this clone with a few counts. The chain uses TRBV5-6 and TRBJ2-5, with 7 positions matching TRBD1. This CDR3 has 16 amino acids. Germline V gene sequence: CDR1 SGHDT, CDR2 YYEEEE. Losses at the gene ends were 0 bases for V and 4 bases for J; bases not matched to a gene: 9. CDR3 residues: CASSLELDREGETQYF. The CDR3 DNA reads as TGTGCCAGCAGCTTGGAACTCGACAGGGAAGGAGAGACCCAGTACTTC.

The rearrangement uses TRBV6-1 and TRBJ2-3, with D unresolved. V lost 6 bases to trimming and J lost 1 base, with 5 bases between them. Germline V CDR1 and CDR2: MNHNS, SASEGT. This CDR3 has 12 amino acids. CDR3 protein: CASRYGTDTQYF. CDR3 DNA: TGTGCCAGCAGGTATGGCACAGATACGCAGTATTTT.

V usage is TRBV29-1 and J usage is TRBJ2-6; D perhaps matches TRBD1 (5 bases). The germline CDR1 and CDR2 sequences are SQVTM and ANQGSEA. The CDR3 contains 12 residues. Trimming pared 7 bases from V and 9 bases from J, leaving 13 bases between. The DNA of the CDR3 is TGCAGCGCCTTATCCCAGGGCAACGTCCTGACTTTC. This translates into CSALSQGNVLTF. The full variable domain, completed using reference TRBV29-1 and TRBJ2-6, is SAVISQKPSRDICQRGTSLTIQCQVDSQVTMMFWYRQQPGQSLTLIATANQGSEATYESGFVIDKFPISRPNLTFSTLTVSNMSPEDSSIYLCSALSQGNVLTFGAGSRLTVL.

V is TRBV15 and J is TRBJ1-2, with a tentative D call TRBD1 (6 bases). Between the trimmed V and J ends, which lost 7 bases and 3 bases, there was a span of 15 bases. CDR1 is LNHNV, CDR2 YYDKDF, per germline (reference sequence). This CDR3 has 14 residues. The CDR3 here is CATTSDGGDYGYTF. The DNA of the CDR3 is TGTGCCACCACCTCGGACGGGGGCGACTATGGCTACACCTTC.

The chain uses TRBV10-2 and TRBJ2-1, with D uncertain. With 5 bases removed from V and 9 bases from J, the gap between germline ends came to 11 bases. CDR1 and CDR2 from the germline V gene are WSHSY and SAAADI. There are 12 residues in the CDR3. The DNA for the CDR3 is TGCGCCAGCAGTTACGGCGGCGGTGAGCAGTTCTTC. It translates to CASSYGGGEQFF.

V and J are TRBV18 and TRBJ1-4; D perhaps matches TRBD1 (6 bases). The germline V gene encodes CDR1 KGHSH and CDR2 LQKENI. Trimming cost V 1 base and J 8 bases, with 11 bases left between them. This CDR3 comprises 14 residues. The CDR3 coding sequence is TGTGCCAGCTCACCACGGACAGTAGACGAAAAACTGTTTTTT. Translation gives CASSPRTVDEKLFF.

As regards this clone: Other nucleotide sequences in the sample specify the same CDR3. The J gene is TRBJ2-5, the V gene TRBV15; 8 bases are shared with TRBD2. Germline CDR1 LNHNV, CDR2 YYDKDF (reference sequence). The CDR3 covers 14 residues. Unmatched junction bases numbered 4, after V lost 6 bases and J lost 1 base. This chain's CDR3 is CATSREGSQETQYF. The CDR3 DNA follows: TGTGCCACCAGTCGGGAGGGCTCCCAAGAGACCCAGTACTTC.

As DNA, the CDR3 is TGTGCCAGTAAGGGGCTAGCGGGCTACAATGAGCAGTTCTTC. Its protein is CASKGLAGYNEQFF. The chain joins TRBV27 to TRBJ2-1, with 8 bases lining up with TRBD2. The trim removed 9 bases at V and 3 bases at J, leaving 7 bases unmatched. This CDR3 region has 14 residues. The V gene's germline CDR1 is MNHEY and CDR2 SMNVEV (reference sequence).